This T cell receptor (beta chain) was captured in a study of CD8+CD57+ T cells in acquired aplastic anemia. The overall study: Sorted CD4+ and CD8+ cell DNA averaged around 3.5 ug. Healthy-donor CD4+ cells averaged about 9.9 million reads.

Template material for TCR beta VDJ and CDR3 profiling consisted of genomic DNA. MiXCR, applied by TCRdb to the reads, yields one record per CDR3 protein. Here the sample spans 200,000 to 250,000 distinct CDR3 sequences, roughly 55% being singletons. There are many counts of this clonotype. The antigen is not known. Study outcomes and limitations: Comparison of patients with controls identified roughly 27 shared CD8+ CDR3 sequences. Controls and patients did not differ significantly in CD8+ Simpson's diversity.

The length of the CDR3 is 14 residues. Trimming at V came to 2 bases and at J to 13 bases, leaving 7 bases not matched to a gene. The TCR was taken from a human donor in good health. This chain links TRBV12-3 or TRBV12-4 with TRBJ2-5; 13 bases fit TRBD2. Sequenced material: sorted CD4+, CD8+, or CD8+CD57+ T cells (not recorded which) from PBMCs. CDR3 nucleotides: TGTGCCAGCAGTTTATGGACTAGCGGGGGATCCCTGTACTTC. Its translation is CASSLWTSGGSLYF.